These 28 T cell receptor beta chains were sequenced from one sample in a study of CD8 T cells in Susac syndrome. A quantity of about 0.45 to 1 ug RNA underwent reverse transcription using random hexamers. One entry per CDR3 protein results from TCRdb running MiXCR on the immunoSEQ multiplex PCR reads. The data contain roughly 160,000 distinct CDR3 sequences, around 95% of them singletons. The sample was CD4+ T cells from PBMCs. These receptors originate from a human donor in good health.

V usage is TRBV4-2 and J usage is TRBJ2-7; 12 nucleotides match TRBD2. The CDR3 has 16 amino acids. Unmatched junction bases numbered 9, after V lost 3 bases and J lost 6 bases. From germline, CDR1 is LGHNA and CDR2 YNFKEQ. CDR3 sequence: CASSQAASGGALEQYF. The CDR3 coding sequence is TGTGCCAGCAGCCAGGCAGCTAGCGGGGGGGCCCTCGAGCAGTACTTC.

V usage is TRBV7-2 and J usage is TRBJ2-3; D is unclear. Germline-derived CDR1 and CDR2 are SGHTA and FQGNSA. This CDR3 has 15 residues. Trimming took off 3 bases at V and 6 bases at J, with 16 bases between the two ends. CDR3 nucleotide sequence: TGTGCCAGCAGCTTTGAGTGGGGAAGTCCTGATACGCAGTATTTT. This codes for CASSFEWGSPDTQYF.

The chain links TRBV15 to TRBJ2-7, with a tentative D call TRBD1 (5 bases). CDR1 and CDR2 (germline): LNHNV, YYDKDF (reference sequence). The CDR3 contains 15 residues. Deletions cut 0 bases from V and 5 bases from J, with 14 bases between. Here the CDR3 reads CATSRDLGVRDEQYF. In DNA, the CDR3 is TGTGCCACCAGCAGAGATCTAGGGGTCCGCGACGAGCAGTACTTC.

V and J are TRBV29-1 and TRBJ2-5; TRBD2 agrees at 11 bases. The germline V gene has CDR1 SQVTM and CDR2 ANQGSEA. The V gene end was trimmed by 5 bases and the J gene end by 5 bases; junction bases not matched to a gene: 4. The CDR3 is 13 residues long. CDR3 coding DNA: TGCAGCGTTCGGGTAGCGGGAGGGGAGACCCAGTACTTC. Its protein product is CSVRVAGGETQYF.

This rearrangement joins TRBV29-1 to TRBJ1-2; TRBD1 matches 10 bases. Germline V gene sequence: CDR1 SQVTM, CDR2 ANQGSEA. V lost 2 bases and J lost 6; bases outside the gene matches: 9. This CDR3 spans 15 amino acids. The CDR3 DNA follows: TGCAGCGTTGAACGACGGGGACAGGGGATGGATGGCTACACCTTC. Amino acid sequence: CSVERRGQGMDGYTF.

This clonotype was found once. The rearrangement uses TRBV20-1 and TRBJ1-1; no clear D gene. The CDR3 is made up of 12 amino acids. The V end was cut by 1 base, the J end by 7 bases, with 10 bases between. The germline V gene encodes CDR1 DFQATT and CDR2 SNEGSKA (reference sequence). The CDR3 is CSARVPSIEAFF. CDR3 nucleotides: TGCAGTGCTAGAGTTCCCTCTATTGAAGCTTTCTTT.

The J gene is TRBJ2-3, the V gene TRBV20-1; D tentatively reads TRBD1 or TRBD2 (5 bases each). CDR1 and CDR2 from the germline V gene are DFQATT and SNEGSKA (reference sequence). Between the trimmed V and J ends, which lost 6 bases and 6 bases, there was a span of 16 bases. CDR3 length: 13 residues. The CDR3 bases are TGCAGTGCCCGGGGCCCAGCCGCGGATACGCAGTATTTT. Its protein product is CSARGPAADTQYF.

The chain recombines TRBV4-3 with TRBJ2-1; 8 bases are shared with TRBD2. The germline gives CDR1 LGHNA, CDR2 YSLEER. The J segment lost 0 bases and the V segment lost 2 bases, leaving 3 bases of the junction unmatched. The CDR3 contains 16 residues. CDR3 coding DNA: TGCGCCAGCAGCCAAACTAGCGGTCACTCCTACAATGAGCAGTTCTTC. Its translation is CASSQTSGHSYNEQFF.

CDR3 DNA: TGTGCCAGCCGGAGGGCAGGGGAGGGCTACACCTTC. Protein product: CASRRAGEGYTF. V usage is TRBV27 and J usage is TRBJ1-2; D possibly corresponds to TRBD1 (6 bases). The CDR3 is 12 amino acids. Germline V gives CDR1 MNHEY, CDR2 SMNVEV (reference sequence). Deletions cut 8 bases from V and 8 bases from J, with 15 bases between.

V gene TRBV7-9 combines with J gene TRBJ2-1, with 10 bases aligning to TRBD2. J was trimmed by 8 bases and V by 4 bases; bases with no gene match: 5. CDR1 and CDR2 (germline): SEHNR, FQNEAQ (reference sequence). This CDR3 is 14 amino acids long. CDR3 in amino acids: CASSSSGGRDEQFF. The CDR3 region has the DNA TGTGCCAGCAGCTCTAGCGGGGGAAGGGATGAGCAGTTCTTC.

The CDR3 loop reads CASSTGLAGQETQYF. In DNA, the CDR3 is TGTGCCAGCAGCACCGGACTAGCGGGGCAAGAGACCCAGTACTTC. The rearrangement joins TRBV4-2 to TRBJ2-5; 12 bases are shared with TRBD2. V lost 5 bases to trimming and J lost 2 bases; unmatched junction nucleotides: 3. Germline V gene sequence: CDR1 LGHNA, CDR2 YNFKEQ. This CDR3 comprises 15 residues.

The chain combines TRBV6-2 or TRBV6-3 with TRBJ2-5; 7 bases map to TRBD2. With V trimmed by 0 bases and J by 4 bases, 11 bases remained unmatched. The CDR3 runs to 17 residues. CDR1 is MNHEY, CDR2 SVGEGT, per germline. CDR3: CASSYSGKLAGRETQYF. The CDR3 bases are TGTGCCAGCAGTTACTCCGGGAAGTTAGCGGGTCGAGAGACCCAGTACTTC.

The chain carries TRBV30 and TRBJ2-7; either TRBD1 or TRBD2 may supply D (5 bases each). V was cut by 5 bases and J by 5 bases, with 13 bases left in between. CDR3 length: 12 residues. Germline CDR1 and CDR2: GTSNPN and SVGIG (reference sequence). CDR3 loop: CAWARDRHEQYF. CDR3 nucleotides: TGTGCCTGGGCGAGGGACCGCCACGAGCAGTACTTC.

The CDR3 protein is CASSPPGPSEQYF. CDR3 coding DNA: TGTGCCAGCTCACCACCCGGACCTAGTGAGCAGTACTTC. The V and J genes are TRBV18 and TRBJ2-7; no firm D call. The CDR3 has 13 amino acids. V lost 0 bases to trimming and J lost 7 bases, with 10 bases between them. Germline V CDR1 and CDR2: KGHSH, LQKENI.

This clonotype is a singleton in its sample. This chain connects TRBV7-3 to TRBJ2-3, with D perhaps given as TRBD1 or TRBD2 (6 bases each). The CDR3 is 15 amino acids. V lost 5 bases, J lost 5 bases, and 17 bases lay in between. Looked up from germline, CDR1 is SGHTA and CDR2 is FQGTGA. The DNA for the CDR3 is TGTGCCAGCAGCCCTCCCGGGGGCGGACGAGATACGCAGTATTTT. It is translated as CASSPPGGGRDTQYF.

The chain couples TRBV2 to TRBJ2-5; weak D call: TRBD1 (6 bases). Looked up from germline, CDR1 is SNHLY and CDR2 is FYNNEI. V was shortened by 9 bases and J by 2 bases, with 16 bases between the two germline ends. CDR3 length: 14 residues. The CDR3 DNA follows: TGTGCCAGTAGACAGACAGGAGTACAAGAGACCCAGTACTTC. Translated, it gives CASRQTGVQETQYF.

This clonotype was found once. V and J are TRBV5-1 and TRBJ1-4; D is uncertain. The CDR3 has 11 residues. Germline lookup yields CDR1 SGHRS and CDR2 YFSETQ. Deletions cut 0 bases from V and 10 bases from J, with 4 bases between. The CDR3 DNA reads TGCGCCAGCAGCTTGGAAGGAAAACTGTTTTTT. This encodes CASSLEGKLFF.

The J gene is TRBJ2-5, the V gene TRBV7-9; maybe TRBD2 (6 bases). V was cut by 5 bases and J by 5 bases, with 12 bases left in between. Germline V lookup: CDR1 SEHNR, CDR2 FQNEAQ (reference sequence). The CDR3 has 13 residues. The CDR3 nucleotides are TGTGCCAGCAGCCTGGCGGGGCACGAGACCCAGTACTTC. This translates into CASSLAGHETQYF.

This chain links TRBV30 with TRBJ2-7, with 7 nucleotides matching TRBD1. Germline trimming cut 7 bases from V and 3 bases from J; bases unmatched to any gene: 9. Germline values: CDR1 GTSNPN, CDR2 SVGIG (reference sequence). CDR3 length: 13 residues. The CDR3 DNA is TGTGCCTCTCGGACAGGCCCAAACTACGAGCAGTACTTC. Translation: CASRTGPNYEQYF.

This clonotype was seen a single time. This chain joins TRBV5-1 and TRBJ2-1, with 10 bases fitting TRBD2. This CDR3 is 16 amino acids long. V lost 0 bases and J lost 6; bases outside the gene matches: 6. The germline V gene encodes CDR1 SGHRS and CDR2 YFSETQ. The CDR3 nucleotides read TGCGCCAGCAGCTTGGTTAGCGGGGGGCCTCCCAATGAGCAGTTCTTC. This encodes CASSLVSGGPPNEQFF.

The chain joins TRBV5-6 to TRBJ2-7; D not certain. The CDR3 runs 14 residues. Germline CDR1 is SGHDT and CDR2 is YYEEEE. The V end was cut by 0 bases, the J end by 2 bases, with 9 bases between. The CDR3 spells CASSLGGRAYEQYF. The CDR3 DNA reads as TGTGCCAGCAGCTTGGGTGGTAGGGCCTACGAGCAGTACTTC.

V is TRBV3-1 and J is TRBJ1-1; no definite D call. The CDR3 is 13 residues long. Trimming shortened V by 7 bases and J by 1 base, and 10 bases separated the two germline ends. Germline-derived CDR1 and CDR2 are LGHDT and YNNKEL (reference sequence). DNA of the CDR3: TGTGCCAGCACCTCACACCCGAACACTGAAGCTTTCTTT. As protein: CASTSHPNTEAFF.

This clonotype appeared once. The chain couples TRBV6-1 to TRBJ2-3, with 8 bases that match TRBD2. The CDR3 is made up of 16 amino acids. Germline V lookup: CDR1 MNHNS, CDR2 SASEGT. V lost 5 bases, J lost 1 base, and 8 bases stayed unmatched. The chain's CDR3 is CASSPRREGGTDTQYF. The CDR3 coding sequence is TGTGCCAGCAGTCCGCGTCGGGAGGGGGGCACAGATACGCAGTATTTT.

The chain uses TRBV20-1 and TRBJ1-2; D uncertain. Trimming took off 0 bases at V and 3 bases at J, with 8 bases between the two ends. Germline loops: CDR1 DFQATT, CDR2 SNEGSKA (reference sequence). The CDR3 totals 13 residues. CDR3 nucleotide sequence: TGCAGTGCTAGAGATTGGGCCGACTATGGCTACACCTTC. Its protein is CSARDWADYGYTF.

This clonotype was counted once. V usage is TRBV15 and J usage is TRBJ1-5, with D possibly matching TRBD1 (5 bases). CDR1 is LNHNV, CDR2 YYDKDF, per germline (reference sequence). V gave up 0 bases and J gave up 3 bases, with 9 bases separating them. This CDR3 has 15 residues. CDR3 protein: CATSRDGHINQPQHF. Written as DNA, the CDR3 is TGTGCCACCAGCAGAGATGGACACATCAATCAGCCCCAGCATTTT.

CDR3 region: CSALDGSNYGYTF. CDR3 bases: TGCAGCGCCTTGGACGGATCTAACTATGGCTACACCTTC. This chain joins TRBV29-1 and TRBJ1-2; D not certain. Trimming stripped 7 bases from V and 0 bases from J, with 12 bases between. This CDR3 contains 13 residues. Germline V lookup: CDR1 SQVTM, CDR2 ANQGSEA.

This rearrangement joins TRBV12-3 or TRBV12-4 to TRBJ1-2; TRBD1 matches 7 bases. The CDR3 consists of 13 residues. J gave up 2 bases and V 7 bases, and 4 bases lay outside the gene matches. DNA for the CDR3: TGTGCCAGCAATCCACAGGGGAACTATGGCTACACCTTC. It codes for CASNPQGNYGYTF.

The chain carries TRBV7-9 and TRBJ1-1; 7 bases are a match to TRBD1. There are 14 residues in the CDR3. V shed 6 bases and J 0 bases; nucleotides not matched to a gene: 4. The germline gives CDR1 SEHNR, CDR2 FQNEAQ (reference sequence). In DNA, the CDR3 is TGTGCCAGCAGGGCCGGGACAGTGAACACTGAAGCTTTCTTT. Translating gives CASRAGTVNTEAFF. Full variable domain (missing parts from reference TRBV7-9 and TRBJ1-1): DTGVSQNPRHKITKRGQNVTFRCDPISEHNRLYWYRQTLGQGPEFLTYFQNEAQLEKSRLLSDRFSAERPKGSFSTLEIQRTEQGDSAMYLCASRAGTVNTEAFFGQGTRLTVV.